This T cell receptor (beta chain) came from a study of blood T cell repertoires in COVID-19. Turning to the study itself: Samples of COVID-19 (acute and convalescent) were obtained from the United States, Italy and Spain. The cDNA or gDNA used as material had been derived from T cells, B-cell-depleted T cells, or PBMCs.

Authors' data handling: Counts of nucleated cells, estimated from reference gene primer amplification, were obtained. Only in-frame clones appear in the TCRdb table, and some are missing; sequencing was by immunoSEQ multiplex PCR. D and trimming come from the DNA, and the V and J calls and clone size come from that table. The sample holds about 35,000 clones; roughly four fifths are singletons and the top ten take approximately 40%. Germline trimming cut 6 bases from V and 5 bases from J; bases unmatched to any gene: 8. CDR3 length: 15 residues. The germline V gene has CDR1 MGHDK and CDR2 SYGVNS. The source of this sequence is an older man with active or convalescent COVID-19. The chain has TRBV25-1 and TRBJ2-2; 8 nucleotides line up with TRBD2. Sequenced input: peripheral blood. CDR3 loop: CASSLAAGVTGELFF. In DNA, the CDR3 is TGTGCCAGCAGCCTGGCAGCGGGAGTGACCGGGGAGCTGTTTTTT.